These T cell receptor beta chains were read from a single sample in a study of response to subunit inactivated influenza vaccine. TCRdb analysed the RT-PCR reads with MiXCR anew, one entry per CDR3 protein. Of hundreds of thousands of distinct CDR3 sequences listed, less than 20% are singletons. The sequencing here drew on PBMCs from blood, taken roughly 5 days after vaccination. The receptors shown here come from a man aged 50 to 59 who received an inactivated influenza vaccine. CDR3s include the opening cysteine and the closing phenylalanine or tryptophan. The D gene is left open where the match is weak. Clone size appears in some rows only: once, few, many, or a class for an expanded clone.

j_gene,d_gene,v_gene,abundance,CDR3nt,CDR3aa
TRBJ2-5,TRBD2,TRBV7-2,few,TGTGCCAGCAGCTTAGAGGGACTAGCGGGAGACCAGTACTTC,CASSLEGLAGDQYF
TRBJ1-4,NA,TRBV28,few,TGTGCCAGCAGACGGAGGACAGCAACTAATGAAAAACTGTTTTTT,CASRRRTATNEKLFF
TRBJ1-1,NA,TRBV4-1,few,TGCGCCAGCAGCCGACAGAGCGTGAACACTGAAGCTTTCTTT,CASSRQSVNTEAFF
TRBJ1-5,NA,TRBV4-2,NA,TGTGCCAGCAGCCCAGCCTTCAGGGATAGCAACCAGCCCCAGCATTTT,CASSPAFRDSNQPQHF
TRBJ2-3,TRBD1,TRBV10-1,NA,TGCGCCAGCAGTAGCGGACAGGGGCGACTCACAGATACGCAGTATTTT,CASSSGQGRLTDTQYF
TRBJ2-1,NA,TRBV12-3/TRBV12-4,many,TGTGCCAGCAGTTTAGGAGGCGGGCGGACCTACAATGAGCAGTTCTTC,CASSLGGGRTYNEQFF
TRBJ2-2,NA,TRBV9,NA,TGTGCCAGCAGCGTAGAGGCTACGGGCACCGGGGAGCTGTTTTTT,CASSVEATGTGELFF
TRBJ2-3,TRBD1,TRBV18,few,TGTGCCAGCTCACGGAACAGGGGTTCGGGCACAGATACGCAGTATTTT,CASSRNRGSGTDTQYF
TRBJ2-3,TRBD2,TRBV15,NA,TGTGCCACCAGCAGAGATGCTAGCGGGGGCGCAGATACGCAGTATTTT,CATSRDASGGADTQYF
TRBJ2-7,NA,TRBV3-1,few,TGTGCCAGCAGCCAAGGGACAGCCGGCGAGCAGTACTTC,CASSQGTAGEQYF
TRBJ2-2,NA,TRBV29-1,NA,TGCAGCGTTGAAGATGGGCAGGGGAGGGAGCTGTTTTTT,CSVEDGQGRELFF
TRBJ2-5,TRBD2,TRBV7-9,NA,TGTGCCAGCATCCAGACTAGCGGCCAAGAGACCCAGTACTTC,CASIQTSGQETQYF
TRBJ2-5,NA,TRBV12-3/TRBV12-4,many,TGTGCCAGCAGTTTCATGGGAATAGAGACCCAGTACTTC,CASSFMGIETQYF
TRBJ2-1,NA,TRBV20-1,many,TGCAGTGCTAGAAGCCTAGCGAGGGCCAATGAGCAGTTCTTC,CSARSLARANEQFF
TRBJ2-1,NA,TRBV28,NA,TGTGCCAGCCATCTGTCAGTAGCTTACGATGAGCAGTTCTTC,CASHLSVAYDEQFF
TRBJ2-1,NA,TRBV12-3/TRBV12-4,NA,TGTGGCAGCAGTAGGGGTATACGTTCCTACAATGAGCAGTTCTTC,CGSSRGIRSYNEQFF
TRBJ1-1,NA,TRBV20-1,many,TGCAGTGCTAGTAGGGGCCAGGGCACTGAAGCTTTCTTT,CSASRGQGTEAFF
TRBJ1-4,TRBD1,TRBV18,many,TGTGCCAGCTCAAGTGACAGGGGTGGTGAAAAACTGTTTTTT,CASSSDRGGEKLFF
TRBJ2-3,TRBD2,TRBV5-1,NA,TGCGCCAGCAGCGCTACCGGGACTAGCGGAGATACGCAGTATTTT,CASSATGTSGDTQYF
TRBJ2-1,NA,TRBV7-6,NA,TGTGCCAGCACCCTAGGGCCTACGCGTGAGCAGTTCTTC,CASTLGPTREQFF
TRBJ2-7,NA,TRBV25-1,few,TGTGCCAGCAGTCCCGGGACCCCGACCTCCTACGAGCAGTACTTC,CASSPGTPTSYEQYF
TRBJ2-5,NA,TRBV15,NA,TGTGCCACCAGCAGATTGGAGGGACAAGAGACCCAGTACTTC,CATSRLEGQETQYF
TRBJ2-5,TRBD1,TRBV5-1,many,TGCGCCAGCAGCCAGACAGGGAACCAAGAGACCCAGTACTTC,CASSQTGNQETQYF
TRBJ1-6,NA,TRBV20-1,few,TGCAGTGCTAGAGTTGGGAACAATAATTCACCCCTCCACTTT,CSARVGNNNSPLHF
TRBJ2-5,TRBD2,TRBV11-2,NA,TGTGCCAGCAACCTACTGCAGTGGGCCCGGACTAGCTGGGAGACCCAGTACTTC,CASNLLQWARTSWETQYF
TRBJ2-1,NA,TRBV29-1,NA,TGCAGCGTTGAAAGTTTCGGAGGGACAGCATCCTACAATGAGCAGTTCTTC,CSVESFGGTASYNEQFF
TRBJ1-2,TRBD1,TRBV7-2,few,TGTGCCAGCAGCCAAGCCGGGACAGTTAACTATGGCTACACCTTC,CASSQAGTVNYGYTF
TRBJ2-3,TRBD1,TRBV5-1,NA,TGCGCCAGCAGCAACCTGGGACAGGGGGCACTCAGCACAGATACGCAGTATTTT,CASSNLGQGALSTDTQYF
TRBJ2-1,TRBD2,TRBV6-2/TRBV6-3,NA,TGTGCCAGCAGTTATAATCTTGCTGAGGGACTAGCGGGATATTGGGCCTACAATGAGCAGTTCTTC,CASSYNLAEGLAGYWAYNEQFF
TRBJ1-1,NA,TRBV20-1,NA,TGCAGTGCTAGAGTTTCCCAGGGAAGAACTGAAGCTTTCTTT,CSARVSQGRTEAFF
TRBJ2-3,NA,TRBV3-1,NA,TGTGCCAGCAGCCAAGCTGCGGGATATACGCAGTATTTT,CASSQAAGYTQYF
TRBJ1-1,NA,TRBV20-1,NA,TGCAGTGCTAGAGAGGGCATGAACACTGAAGCTTTCTTT,CSAREGMNTEAFF
TRBJ2-7,TRBD1,TRBV5-6,once,TGTGCCAGCAGCTCCGGACAGGGGCCTCACGAGCAGTACTTC,CASSSGQGPHEQYF
TRBJ2-7,TRBD1,TRBV6-2/TRBV6-3,few,TGTGCCAGCACAAAGGGGACAGGGTTCCGCGAGCAGTACTTC,CASTKGTGFREQYF
TRBJ1-2,NA,TRBV6-2/TRBV6-3,NA,TGTGCCAGCAATAGGCCCTCCATCTATGGCTACACCTTC,CASNRPSIYGYTF
TRBJ2-7,NA,TRBV28,NA,TGTGCCAGCAGGTTGGGGGGAACCTACGAGCAGTACTTC,CASRLGGTYEQYF
TRBJ2-1,NA,TRBV7-2,NA,TGTGCCAGCAGCGGATCCAGTTTCAACAATGAGCAGTTCTTC,CASSGSSFNNEQFF
TRBJ2-7,TRBD2,TRBV5-1,few,TGCGCCAGCAGCTTGGCCGTCGCGACTAGCGCCGCCTACGAGCAGTACTTC,CASSLAVATSAAYEQYF
TRBJ2-5,NA,TRBV12-3/TRBV12-4,many,TGTGCCAGCAGTGTCGAGGGAGCGCCCCAGTACTTC,CASSVEGAPQYF
TRBJ2-3,NA,TRBV7-2,few,TGTGCCAGCAGCCGGGGGCGAGATACGCAGTATTTT,CASSRGRDTQYF
TRBJ2-7,NA,TRBV12-3/TRBV12-4,NA,TGTGCCAACAGTTTAGATCATGGACAGCTAGGGTACGAGCAGTACTTC,CANSLDHGQLGYEQYF
TRBJ2-2,TRBD1,TRBV10-3,NA,TGTGCCCTCAGGACAGGGCGCGGGGAGCTGTTTTTT,CALRTGRGELFF
TRBJ2-7,NA,TRBV5-1,few,TGCGCCAGCAGCCGTATTTTGGACGGAACCTACGAGCAGTACTTC,CASSRILDGTYEQYF
TRBJ1-2,NA,TRBV29-1,NA,TGCAGCGTTGAAGAAGTCAGAGGCTACACCTTC,CSVEEVRGYTF
TRBJ2-7,NA,TRBV5-1,NA,TGCGCCAGCAGCTTGGGGTCTGGCCAGTCCTACGAGCAGTACTTC,CASSLGSGQSYEQYF
TRBJ2-7,TRBD2,TRBV10-3,few,TGTGCCACGGGCAGCGGGAGCGTCAACGAGCAGTACTTC,CATGSGSVNEQYF
TRBJ2-7,TRBD1,TRBV12-3/TRBV12-4,few,TGTGCCAGCAGGTCGACAGGGGCGGTCGAGCAGTACTTC,CASRSTGAVEQYF
TRBJ2-3,NA,TRBV7-8,few,TGTGCCAGCAGCTTAAAAGCGGGTTTGCGTACAGATACGCAGTATTTT,CASSLKAGLRTDTQYF
TRBJ2-3,NA,TRBV7-3,NA,TGTGCCAGCAGCTTATACGGGAGAGGAAGCACAGATACGCAGTATTTT,CASSLYGRGSTDTQYF
TRBJ2-1,TRBD2,TRBV6-2/TRBV6-3,few,TGTGCCAGCAGTAGGTTTGTCTCCGGGGGGGCAAATGAGCAGTTCTTC,CASSRFVSGGANEQFF